Included here is one TCR beta chain sequence, with context. The source of the sample is a study of blood T cell repertoires in COVID-19. Study-level information: Material from acute and convalescent COVID-19 was sourced from the United States, Italy and Spain. PBMCs, B-cell-depleted T cells, or T cells were the source of the cDNA or gDNA that made up the material.

Profiled with immunoSEQ multiplex PCR; TCRdb holds only in-frame clones, not every one. The sample yields 28,000 or so clones, around 88% seen once. There are 16 residues in the CDR3. The trim removed 1 base at V and 3 bases at J, leaving 7 bases unmatched. Germline V gene sequence: CDR1 LNHDA, CDR2 SQIVND (reference sequence). The sample consisted of peripheral blood. The sequence was obtained from a human donor in a cohort sampled during active COVID-19. This chain connects TRBV19 to TRBJ2-7; TRBD1 aligns across 9 bases. In nucleotides, the CDR3 is TGTGCCAGTAGTATAGCTGGGACAGGGCTCTACTACGAGCAGTACTTC. It translates to CASSIAGTGLYYEQYF.